The 24 T cell receptor beta chains below were found in one sample sequenced in a study of T cells in Graves' hyperthyroidism and ophthalmopathy. The source material, RNA transcripts, was used to amplify TCR beta CDR3 regions. The primer set for the first-round RT-PCR of the TCR CDR3 was HTBI. TCRdb passed the multiplex PCR reads through MiXCR, listing each CDR3 protein once. Among approximately 620,000 distinct CDR3 sequences listed, around 13% were seen once. The sequencing sample was made of blood. These receptors were taken from a woman in her twenties or thirties with Graves' hyperthyroidism that later progressed to Graves' ophthalmopathy.

Turning to this clonotype: This may be a read error: a much more frequent sequence differs by one nucleotide. The chain joins TRBV11-3 to TRBJ2-5; 8 bases line up with TRBD2. The CDR3 length is 15 residues. Germline V gene lookup returns CDR1 SGHNT and CDR2 YENEEA. The CDR3 spells CASSPSPGLGETPYF. The DNA for the CDR3 is TGTGCCAGCAGCCCCTCACCGGGACTAGGAGAGACCCCGTACTTC.

This clonotype was counted between two and nine times. The chain uses TRBV5-1 and TRBJ1-4, with D unclear. Germline CDR1 SGHRS, CDR2 YFSETQ. The V gene lost 7 bases and the J gene lost 0 bases, with 10 bases spanning the gap. This CDR3 comprises 14 residues. CDR3 sequence (DNA): TGCGCCAGCCAGCCAGATTCAACTAATGAAAAACTGTTTTTT. Translating it yields CASQPDSTNEKLFF.

Many counts were recorded for this clonotype. This chain joins TRBV14 and TRBJ1-1; maybe TRBD1 (5 bases). Deletions cut 2 bases from V and 4 bases from J, with 8 bases between. The germline V gene has CDR1 SGHDN and CDR2 FVKESK. The CDR3 totals 13 residues. The CDR3 loop reads CASSQRGVTEAFF. The DNA of the CDR3 is TGTGCCAGCAGCCAAAGGGGAGTCACTGAAGCTTTCTTT.

This clonotype appeared many times. The chain links TRBV11-2 to TRBJ1-6, with D perhaps matching TRBD1 (5 bases). CDR1 SGHAT and CDR2 FQNNGV come from the germline V gene. CDR3 length equals 18 residues. The V end was cut by 3 bases, the J end by 0 bases, with 15 bases between. The CDR3 loop is CASSFVGLSSSYNSPLHF. The DNA of the CDR3 is TGTGCCAGCAGCTTCGTGGGACTCTCGAGCTCCTATAATTCACCCCTCCACTTT. Combining the CDR3 with reference TRBV11-2 and TRBJ1-6 gives the whole variable domain EAGVAQSPRYKIIEKRQSVAFWCNPISGHATLYWYQQILGQGPKLLIQFQNNGVVDDSQLPKDRFSAERLKGVDSTLKIQPAKLEDSAVYLCASSFVGLSSSYNSPLHFGNGTRLTVT.

In its sample, this clonotype was seen a few times. The rearrangement links TRBV9 to TRBJ1-4; D possibly corresponds to TRBD1 (5 bases). There are 15 residues in the CDR3. CDR1 is SGDLS, CDR2 YYNGEE, per germline. Trimming removed 2 bases from V and 3 bases from J, with 11 bases in between. The DNA of the CDR3 is TGTGCCAGCAGCGTTGGGGGGTTTGCTAATGAAAAACTGTTTTTT. Amino acid sequence: CASSVGGFANEKLFF.

This clonotype has a count of ten or more. The CDR3 DNA reads TGTGCCAGCAGTAAAGTCCGACTAGCGGGAGGGACCTACGAGCAGTACTTC. Its protein product is CASSKVRLAGGTYEQYF. This chain joins TRBV28 and TRBJ2-7; 14 positions agree with TRBD2. The junction had 8 bases not matched to a gene; V was cut back by 5 bases and J by 2 bases. The CDR3 contains 17 residues. The V gene's germline CDR1 is MDHEN and CDR2 SYDVKM.

This clonotype occurred many times. The chain is built from TRBV30 and TRBJ2-7; D remains unclear. The CDR3 has 11 amino acids. Trimming took 3 bases from V and 3 from J, leaving 6 bases between them. Germline CDR1 GTSNPN, CDR2 SVGIG (reference sequence). The DNA of the CDR3 is TGTGCCTGGAGCAACGACTACGAGCAGTACTTC. This translates into CAWSNDYEQYF.

There are many counts of this clonotype. The chain combines TRBV7-2 with TRBJ2-7, with D perhaps being TRBD1 or TRBD2 (5 bases each). Germline assignment: CDR1 SGHTA and CDR2 FQGNSA. V lost 3 bases to trimming and J lost 5 bases, with 17 bases between them. CDR3 length equals 15 residues. The CDR3 here is CASSFSREGTDEQYF. CDR3 in DNA: TGTGCCAGCAGCTTTAGTCGAGAAGGGACCGACGAGCAGTACTTC.

This clonotype has ten or more counts. This chain uses TRBV29-1 with TRBJ2-1; TRBD1 is a possible D gene (6 bases). With 6 bases removed from V and 8 bases from J, the gap between germline ends came to 20 bases. Looked up from germline, CDR1 is SQVTM and CDR2 is ANQGSEA. This CDR3 has 14 residues. The CDR3 bases are TGCAGCGTCACCGGGACACAAGGTTACGATGAGCAGTTCTTC. Protein product: CSVTGTQGYDEQFF.

This clonotype came up a few times. The chain joins TRBV4-3 to TRBJ2-1; 10 bases are shared with TRBD2. The CDR3 contains 16 residues. The J segment lost 10 bases and the V segment lost 0 bases, leaving 9 bases of the junction unmatched. Germline CDR1 and CDR2: LGHNA and YSLEER. For the CDR3, the DNA is TGCGCCAGCAGCCAAGATCCAGGGCTAGCGGGAGTAGAGCAGTTCTTC. Protein sequence: CASSQDPGLAGVEQFF.

This clonotype has ten or more counts. The rearrangement links TRBV4-1 to TRBJ1-1; perhaps TRBD1 as D (5 bases). Trimming shortened V by 0 bases and J by 1 base, and 9 bases separated the two germline ends. The CDR3 is 15 amino acids. CDR1 is MGHRA and CDR2 is YSYEKL in the germline V gene. The DNA of the CDR3 is TGCGCCAGCAGCCAAGAAGAGGGACCGAACACTGAAGCTTTCTTT. Encoded protein: CASSQEEGPNTEAFF.

V and J are TRBV12-3 or TRBV12-4 and TRBJ2-1, with a possible D match to TRBD2 (5 bases). V gave up 6 bases and J gave up 2 bases, with 20 bases separating them. The CDR3 loop spans 17 amino acids. The DNA of the CDR3 is TGTGCCAGCAGCTGGCGCCCGGACTTGATAACCTACAATGAGCAGTTCTTC. Its translation: CASSWRPDLITYNEQFF.

This clonotype was recorded many times. The chain combines TRBV20-1 with TRBJ2-5; 7 bases agree with TRBD2. From germline, CDR1 is DFQATT and CDR2 SNEGSKA (reference sequence). The junction had 10 bases not matched to a gene; V was cut back by 3 bases and J by 0 bases. This CDR3 region has 16 residues. The CDR3 is CSASVRASGYQETQYF. DNA for the CDR3: TGCAGTGCTAGTGTTCGGGCTAGCGGCTACCAAGAGACCCAGTACTTC.

On this clonotype itself: With a much larger clone just one base away, this may be a read error. The chain is built from TRBV20-1 and TRBJ2-2; 7 nucleotides match TRBD2. Losses at the gene ends were 3 bases for V and 1 base for J; bases not matched to a gene: 5. This CDR3 contains 15 residues. CDR1 and CDR2 (germline): DFQATT, SNEGSKA (reference sequence). CDR3 DNA: TGCAGTGCTAGTGGTCGCGGGGGGAACACCGGGGAGCTGTTTTTT. It specifies CSASGRGGNTGELFF.

This clonotype was observed many times. V is TRBV3-1 and J is TRBJ2-1; no reliable D call. With 1 base removed from V and 7 bases from J, the gap between germline ends came to 5 bases. This CDR3 has 12 amino acids. The germline V gene encodes CDR1 LGHDT and CDR2 YNNKEL (reference sequence). This CDR3 is CASSQALNEQFF. In DNA form, the CDR3 reads TGTGCCAGCAGCCAAGCCCTTAATGAGCAGTTCTTC.

This clonotype was detected ten times or more. This sequence joins TRBV19 and TRBJ2-3; tentative D call: TRBD2 (5 bases). The CDR3 runs 15 residues. Germline-derived CDR1 and CDR2 are LNHDA and SQIVND (reference sequence). V lost 2 bases and J 3 bases, leaving 12 bases between the germline ends. Here the CDR3 DNA reads TGTGCCAGTAGTATATCGGGGTTAGAGACAGATACGCAGTATTTT. Translated: CASSISGLETDTQYF.

This clonotype was counted only a few times. The V and J genes are TRBV18 and TRBJ2-1, with 11 bases lining up with TRBD1. Trimming at V came to 3 bases and at J to 12 bases, leaving 7 bases not matched to a gene. There are 14 residues in the CDR3. Germline-derived CDR1 and CDR2 are KGHSH and LQKENI. As DNA, the CDR3 is TGTGCCAGCTCACCGGGGGACAGGGGGTCAGGGCAGTTCTTC. This encodes CASSPGDRGSGQFF.

This clonotype was counted at least ten times. The chain combines TRBV19 with TRBJ2-6, with a weak D call TRBD2 (6 bases). CDR1 is LNHDA, CDR2 SQIVND, per germline (reference sequence). The ends were cut back, 7 bases at V and 0 bases at J, with 7 bases in the middle. The CDR3 runs to 14 residues. The CDR3 is CASIADSGANVLTF. The DNA of the CDR3 is TGTGCCAGTATAGCGGACTCTGGGGCCAACGTCCTGACTTTC.

The V call is TRBV19, the J call TRBJ2-1; TRBD2 aligns across 10 bases. CDR1 and CDR2 from the germline V gene are LNHDA and SQIVND (reference sequence). J was trimmed by 9 bases and V by 5 bases; bases with no gene match: 7. The CDR3 contains 14 residues. CDR3: CASSLTSGIVEQFF. CDR3 DNA sequence: TGTGCCAGTAGTCTAACTAGCGGGATAGTTGAGCAGTTCTTC.

This clonotype was seen ten or more times. The rearrangement joins TRBV7-3 to TRBJ1-1; D may be TRBD1 (6 bases). The germline gives CDR1 SGHTA, CDR2 FQGTGA. There are 14 residues in the CDR3. Trimming removed 5 bases from V and 1 base from J, with 11 bases in between. DNA of the CDR3: TGTGCCAGCAGCAGGACAGTCGAGAACACTGAAGCTTTCTTT. Amino acid sequence: CASSRTVENTEAFF. The full variable domain, its missing parts supplied by reference TRBV7-3 and TRBJ1-1, is GAGVSQTPSNKVTEKGKYVELRCDPISGHTALYWYRQSLGQGPEFLIYFQGTGAADDSGLPNDRFFAVRPEGSVSTLKIQRTERGDSAVYLCASSRTVENTEAFFGQGTRLTVV.

This clonotype was picked up many times. The rearrangement joins TRBV7-8 to TRBJ2-7; 8 bases align to TRBD2. This CDR3 has 17 residues. V dropped 1 base and J dropped 0; count of bases not matched to a gene: 8. Germline loops: CDR1 SGHVS, CDR2 FQNEAQ. Here the CDR3 reads CASSLVGSGIGSYEQYF. The CDR3 bases are TGTGCCAGCAGCTTAGTGGGTAGCGGGATCGGCTCCTACGAGCAGTACTTC. Together with reference TRBV7-8 and TRBJ2-7, the CDR3 gives the full variable domain: GAGVSQSPRYKVAKRGQDVALRCDPISGHVSLFWYQQALGQGPEFLTYFQNEAQLDKSGLPSDRFFAERPEGSVSTLKIQRTQQEDSAVYLCASSLVGSGIGSYEQYFGPGTRLTVT.

This clonotype was counted at least ten times. The J gene is TRBJ2-5, the V gene TRBV3-1, with 14 bases fitting TRBD2. The CDR3 is 17 amino acids. The junction had 8 bases not matched to a gene; V was cut back by 4 bases and J by 4 bases. Germline CDR1 reads LGHDT; CDR2 reads YNNKEL (reference sequence). The CDR3 loop is CASSLAGTSGSGETQYF. DNA of the CDR3: TGTGCCAGCAGCCTTGCCGGGACTAGCGGGAGTGGAGAGACCCAGTACTTC.

The V call is TRBV6-2 or TRBV6-3, the J call TRBJ2-1; D perhaps matches TRBD1 (6 bases). The CDR3 loop spans 12 amino acids. Trimming shortened V by 6 bases and J by 7 bases, and 10 bases separated the two germline ends. Germline V lookup: CDR1 MNHEY, CDR2 SVGEGT. CDR3 protein: CASRLQGNEQFF. The CDR3 nucleotides are TGTGCCAGCAGATTACAGGGAAATGAGCAGTTCTTC.

This chain joins TRBV20-1 and TRBJ1-4; 11 bases are a match to TRBD1. The CDR3 sequence is 19 residues long. Germline assignment: CDR1 DFQATT and CDR2 SNEGSKA (reference sequence). V shed 1 base, J shed 0 bases, and the junction held 10 bases outside the gene matches. The DNA for the CDR3 is TGCAGTGCTAGAGTTCCCCCCGGGACAGGGGGAACAACTAATGAAAAACTGTTTTTT. This codes for CSARVPPGTGGTTNEKLFF.